Described below is a single T cell receptor beta chain sequence and its context. The V and J ends lost 7 bases and 4 bases respectively, with 11 bases between them. The CDR3 extends over 13 amino acids. The V gene's germline CDR1 is MNHEY and CDR2 SVGAGI. The DNA input per sorted-subset replicate PCR was about 220 ng, corresponding to some 33,000 T cell genomes. TCRdb's table, derived via immunoSEQ multiplex PCR, lists solely in-frame clones and lacks some. The table lists around 2.5 million clones, 90% to 95% of them singletons, with about 0.38% in the top ten. This entry is derived from a study of shared clonotypes between healthy human individuals.

Sequenced: naive CD4+ T cells from PBMCs. Regarding subset: CD45RA+ positively selected. The chain couples TRBV6-5 to TRBJ1-3, with D unresolved. This receptor was obtained from a man younger than 30 in good health. Some clones in this sample may be carry-over from other donors' samples. The CDR3 is CASMRASGNTIYF. The CDR3 nucleotides read TGTGCCAGCATGAGGGCGAGCGGAAACACCATATATTTT.